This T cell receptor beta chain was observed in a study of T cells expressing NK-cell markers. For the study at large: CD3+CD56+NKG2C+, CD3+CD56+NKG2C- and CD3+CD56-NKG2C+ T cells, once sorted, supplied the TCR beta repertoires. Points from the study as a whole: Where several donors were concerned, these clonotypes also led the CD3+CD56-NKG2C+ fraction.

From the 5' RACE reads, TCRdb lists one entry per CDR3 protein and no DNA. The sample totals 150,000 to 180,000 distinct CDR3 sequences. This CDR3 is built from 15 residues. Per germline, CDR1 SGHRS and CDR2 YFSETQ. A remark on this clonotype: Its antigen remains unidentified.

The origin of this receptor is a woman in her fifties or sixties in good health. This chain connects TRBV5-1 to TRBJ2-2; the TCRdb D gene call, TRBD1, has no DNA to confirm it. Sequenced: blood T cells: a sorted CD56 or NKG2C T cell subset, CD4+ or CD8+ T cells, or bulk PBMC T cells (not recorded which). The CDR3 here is CASSTGTGDPGELFF.